The 19 T cell receptor beta chains in this list originate from one sample, sequenced in a study of quantifying T cell responses using KT2 cells. Study-wide background: cDNA was made from DNase-treated RNA using alpha and beta constant primers.

An oligo carrying a UMI was ligated to the cDNA 3' end. The first PCR ran roughly 4 cycles with an equimolar RC1.1 and RC1.2 beta primer mix. TCRdb itself ran the UMI-ligation and nested PCR reads through MiXCR, one entry per CDR3 protein. The data hold roughly 50,000 distinct CDR3 sequences, with about 12% observed a single time. The specimen sequenced was PBMCs spiked with cells of the T cell clone KT2. All receptors come from a human donor.

The V gene is TRBV20-1, the J gene TRBJ1-2; D gene unclear. Germline values: CDR1 DFQATT, CDR2 SNEGSKA (reference sequence). With 4 bases removed from V and 6 bases from J, the gap between germline ends came to 3 bases. CDR3 length: 9 amino acids. The CDR3 DNA reads as TGCAGTGCTATGGATGGCTACACCTTC. Amino acids: CSAMDGYTF.

This clonotype was seen ten or more times. This chain uses TRBV20-1 with TRBJ2-1; 7 nucleotides agree with TRBD2. V was pared by 3 bases and J by 7 bases, with 18 bases of the junction left unmatched. This CDR3 has 17 residues. Germline values: CDR1 DFQATT, CDR2 SNEGSKA (reference sequence). The CDR3 sequence: CSASTPRGAGVGNEQFF. CDR3 sequence (DNA): TGCAGTGCTAGTACCCCGCGTGGGGCGGGGGTTGGGAATGAGCAGTTCTTC.

This clonotype was recorded at least ten times. The CDR3 reads CASSPRPGPVYTF. The CDR3 DNA is TGCGCCAGCAGCCCCCGTCCCGGACCAGTCTACACCTTC. The V gene is TRBV5-1, the J gene TRBJ1-2, with D unclear. The CDR3 is 13 residues long. V lost 4 bases and J 10 bases, leaving 17 bases between the germline ends. Germline V gene sequence: CDR1 SGHRS, CDR2 YFSETQ.

The chain employs TRBV7-9 and TRBJ2-7, with no clear D. From germline, CDR1 is SEHNR and CDR2 FQNEAQ (reference sequence). The V and J ends lost 5 bases and 0 bases respectively, with 17 bases between them. The CDR3 runs 16 residues. The CDR3 region is CASSVPRTLSSYEQYF. The CDR3, as DNA: TGTGCCAGCAGCGTACCAAGGACCCTCAGCTCCTACGAGCAGTACTTC.

In this sample, this clonotype turned up many times. This CDR3 is CASSIDHRDSETQYF. CDR3 DNA: TGTGCCAGTAGTATAGATCACCGGGATAGTGAGACCCAGTACTTC. This chain joins TRBV19 and TRBJ2-5; D possibly corresponds to TRBD2 (5 bases). The germline V gene encodes CDR1 LNHDA and CDR2 SQIVND (reference sequence). The V and J ends lost 0 bases and 5 bases respectively, with 13 bases between them. The CDR3 covers 15 residues.

The chain links TRBV27 to TRBJ2-7; D not certain. Germline V lookup: CDR1 MNHEY, CDR2 SMNVEV (reference sequence). Trimming shortened V by 3 bases and J by 6 bases, and 12 bases separated the two germline ends. This CDR3 spans 13 amino acids. CDR3 in amino acids: CASSLMPSLEQYF. The DNA for the CDR3 is TGTGCCAGCAGTTTGATGCCCAGTCTCGAGCAGTACTTC.

The table lists this clonotype with a few counts. The chain couples TRBV6-5 to TRBJ1-1; D is unresolved. Germline V gene data show CDR1 as MNHEY and CDR2 as SVGAGI. The CDR3 is 13 residues long. Trimming took off 7 bases at V and 3 bases at J, with 12 bases between the two ends. The CDR3: CASTRTGYTEAFF. The CDR3 DNA reads TGTGCCAGCACCAGAACGGGGTACACTGAAGCTTTCTTT.

This clonotype has just a few counts. V gene TRBV29-1 combines with J gene TRBJ2-2, with 15 positions matching TRBD2. The trim removed 6 bases at V and 6 bases at J, leaving 11 bases unmatched. Germline V gene data show CDR1 as SQVTM and CDR2 as ANQGSEA. The CDR3 covers 17 residues. CDR3 coding DNA: TGCAGCGTCCAAGGACTAGCGGGAGGGCTTCGGTCCGGGGAGCTGTTTTTT. As protein: CSVQGLAGGLRSGELFF.

The chain joins TRBV7-2 to TRBJ2-1, with 12 bases that match TRBD2. The CDR3 runs to 13 residues. Germline V lookup: CDR1 SGHTA, CDR2 FQGNSA. V lost 5 bases and J lost 15; bases outside the gene matches: 8. Here the CDR3 reads CASSPRLAGAWFF. In nucleotides, the CDR3 is TGTGCCAGCAGCCCCCGACTAGCGGGAGCTTGGTTCTTC.

This clonotype has more than one count but fewer than ten. CDR3 nucleotides: TGTGCCAGCAGCTTAGCGGTGGCGGGGGGCCACCTTCTCTACAATGAGCAGTTCTTC. Translated, it gives CASSLAVAGGHLLYNEQFF. The chain links TRBV13 to TRBJ2-1, with 8 positions matching TRBD2. Trimming cost V 1 base and J 3 bases; bases outside gene matches: 14. The CDR3 has 19 amino acids. Germline assignment: CDR1 PRHDT and CDR2 FYEKMQ (reference sequence).

This clonotype was detected ten times or more. The rearrangement links TRBV29-1 to TRBJ1-1, with TRBD1 matching over 8 bases. This CDR3 has 13 amino acids. Germline loops: CDR1 SQVTM, CDR2 ANQGSEA. The V and J ends lost 7 bases and 1 base, in that order; junction bases with no gene match: 5. CDR3 bases: TGCAGCGCCAGAACAGGGGGGAACACTGAAGCTTTCTTT. Protein sequence: CSARTGGNTEAFF.

This clonotype was observed many times. The J gene is TRBJ2-1, the V gene TRBV20-1, with TRBD1 matching 10 bases. The J segment lost 7 bases and the V segment lost 3 bases, leaving 6 bases of the junction unmatched. The V gene's germline CDR1 is DFQATT and CDR2 SNEGSKA (reference sequence). This CDR3 is built from 14 residues. In nucleotides, the CDR3 is TGCAGTGCTAGCCCGGGACAGGGGTTGAATGAGCAGTTCTTC. Its translation: CSASPGQGLNEQFF.

This clonotype occurred a few times. The chain recombines TRBV12-3 or TRBV12-4 with TRBJ1-4; the match to TRBD1 covers 10 bases. This CDR3 region has 14 residues. Unmatched junction bases numbered 5, after V lost 5 bases and J lost 8 bases. The CDR3: CASSRTGGWEKLFF. The CDR3 region has the DNA TGTGCCAGCAGTAGGACAGGGGGTTGGGAAAAACTGTTTTTT.

As regards this clonotype: A single base separates this from a much larger clone, so it may be a read error. The CDR3 sequence: CASSLAGVQQYF. The CDR3 DNA sequence: TGTGCCAGCAGCTTGGCGGGGGTACAGCAGTACTTC. V gene TRBV5-5 combines with J gene TRBJ2-7; possibly TRBD2 for D (6 bases). The CDR3 contains 12 residues. The germline gives CDR1 SGHKS, CDR2 YYEKEE (reference sequence). Trimming removed 0 bases from V and 8 bases from J, with 9 bases in between.

In this sample, this clonotype turned up a few times. The rearrangement links TRBV7-8 to TRBJ2-3; D not certain. The CDR3 spans 13 residues. Germline CDR1 SGHVS, CDR2 FQNEAQ. Trimming cost V 4 bases and J 3 bases, with 8 bases left between them. As DNA, the CDR3 is TGTGCCAGCAGCTATGTGGTAACAGATACGCAGTATTTT. Its protein is CASSYVVTDTQYF.

In this sample, this clonotype turned up a few times. The chain is built from TRBV7-9 and TRBJ2-2; no definite D call. The V end lost 6 bases, the J end lost 3 bases, and 8 bases lay between the germline ends. The CDR3 extends over 13 amino acids. The germline CDR1 and CDR2 sequences are SEHNR and FQNEAQ (reference sequence). Written as DNA, the CDR3 is TGTGCCAGCAGACGAGACCACACCGGGGAGCTGTTTTTT. This encodes CASRRDHTGELFF.

This clonotype came up a few times. The genes are TRBV9 and TRBJ1-2; the match to TRBD1 covers 10 bases. This CDR3 has 14 amino acids. Trimming at V came to 3 bases and at J to 7 bases, leaving 6 bases not matched to a gene. Germline-derived CDR1 and CDR2 are SGDLS and YYNGEE. The DNA for the CDR3 is TGTGCCAGCAGCGAAGGAGGGGACAGGGGTGGCTACACCTTC. Translating gives CASSEGGDRGGYTF.

The rearrangement uses TRBV28 and TRBJ1-4; possible D gene TRBD1, 6 bases. The CDR3 runs to 16 residues. Trimming removed 3 bases from V and 8 bases from J, with 19 bases in between. CDR1 and CDR2 (germline): MDHEN, SYDVKM. As DNA, the CDR3 is TGTGCCAGCAGTTTCATGTCAGGGGATAAGAAGGAAAAACTGTTTTTT. Amino acid sequence: CASSFMSGDKKEKLFF.

This clonotype was seen repeatedly, ten times or more. The CDR3 DNA sequence: TGCAGTGCTAGCACGGGACAGGGCATTCAGCCCCAGCATTTT. Translated: CSASTGQGIQPQHF. The chain joins TRBV20-1 to TRBJ1-5; 9 nucleotides match TRBD1. V was clipped by 3 bases and J by 6 bases; unmatched bases: 6. This CDR3 region has 14 residues. Looked up from germline, CDR1 is DFQATT and CDR2 is SNEGSKA (reference sequence).